This record concerns one T cell receptor beta chain sequence. Its antigen is undetermined. The sequenced target, TCR beta, came from blood CD8+ and CD4+ T cells. The diagnostic criteria for definite or probable disease, as recently defined, were met by the patients with Susac syndrome. The data originate from a study of CD8 T cells in Susac syndrome. Turning to the study itself: At the time their blood was drawn, patients with Susac syndrome were either therapy-naive, on corticosteroids (with some of them also receiving intravenous immunoglobulin), or on intravenous immunoglobulin alone. The study's findings and limits: Among people with Susac, CD8+ clonal expansion was greatest in TEMRA cells and active patients.

Reverse transcription of about 0.45 to 1 ug RNA was performed with random hexamers. MiXCR, applied by TCRdb to the immunoSEQ multiplex PCR reads, yields one record per CDR3 protein. The table includes some 96,000 distinct CDR3 sequences, roughly 96% detected once. Sequenced material: CD8+ T cells from PBMCs. The receptor's source is a human donor with Susac syndrome.

The CDR3 is CASSQDRDGANVLTF. CDR3 in DNA: TGTGCCAGCAGCCAAGACAGGGATGGGGCCAACGTCCTGACTTTC. The chain couples TRBV4-2 to TRBJ2-6; perhaps TRBD1 as D (5 bases). This CDR3 is built from 15 residues. Germline CDR1 LGHNA, CDR2 YNFKEQ. Trimming took off 0 bases at V and 3 bases at J, with 6 bases between the two ends.